This T cell receptor (beta chain) was recorded in a study of blood T cells in healthy people across ages. The germline gives CDR1 WNHNN, CDR2 SYGVQD (reference sequence). There are 17 residues in the CDR3. With 4 bases clipped from V and 6 bases from J, the junction kept 13 bases outside the gene matches. Alongside a J-beta primer mix, a sample-barcoded 5' primer served in a second PCR lasting roughly 7 to 11 cycles. Each CDR3 protein gets one entry after TCRdb re-called the 5' RACE reads with MiXCR. The sample holds 1.5 million to 2 million distinct CDR3 sequences; under 30% are singletons and the top ten take more than 6%.

The chain carries TRBV10-1 and TRBJ2-1; 9 positions match TRBD2. Input material: blood. The sequence came from a woman in her 30s in good health. The CDR3 here is CASSGLSVAGDPNEQFF. CDR3 in DNA: TGCGCCAGCAGTGGCCTCTCGGTAGCGGGGGACCCCAATGAGCAGTTCTTC.